These 18 T cell receptor beta chains were sequenced from one sample in a study of blood T cell repertoires in COVID-19. Here immunoSEQ multiplex PCR was the method, and the copy in TCRdb shows in-frame clones only, minus some. The table lists under 250,000 clones, under 90% of them singletons. The sequenced sample consisted of PBMCs or T cells enriched from blood (not recorded which). The receptors were sampled from a woman younger than 45 with acute COVID-19.

The chain links TRBV27 to TRBJ1-5; the D gene is possibly TRBD1 (5 bases). V was pared by 6 bases and J by 7 bases, with 13 bases between. CDR3 size: 13 residues. The germline V gene has CDR1 MNHEY and CDR2 SMNVEV (reference sequence). CDR3 amino acids: CASRQGNYQPQHF. The CDR3 nucleotides read TGTGCCAGCAGGCAGGGTAATTACCAGCCCCAGCATTTT.

The CDR3 region has the DNA TGTGCCAGCAGTTTCCACAGGGGGTCCAATGGCTACACCTTC. Amino acid sequence: CASSFHRGSNGYTF. The V gene is TRBV27, the J gene TRBJ1-2, with 8 bases aligning to TRBD1. The CDR3 has 14 residues. With 3 bases clipped from V and 6 bases from J, the junction kept 6 bases outside the gene matches. CDR1 is MNHEY and CDR2 is SMNVEV in the germline V gene (reference sequence).

The chain carries TRBV7-9 and TRBJ1-2; 8 bases match TRBD1. This CDR3 is 14 amino acids long. The trim removed 2 bases at V and 6 bases at J, leaving 5 bases unmatched. From germline, CDR1 is SEHNR and CDR2 FQNEAQ (reference sequence). The CDR3 is CASSLTQGGDGYTF. CDR3 coding DNA: TGTGCCAGCAGCTTAACACAGGGGGGGGATGGCTACACCTTC.

V usage is TRBV30 and J usage is TRBJ2-5; perhaps TRBD2 as D (5 bases). The ends were cut back, 3 bases at V and 10 bases at J, with 18 bases in the middle. This CDR3 comprises 13 residues. The V gene's germline CDR1 is GTSNPN and CDR2 SVGIG (reference sequence). The CDR3 spells CAWSERSDRGQYF. The CDR3 DNA is TGTGCCTGGAGCGAGCGATCAGATCGGGGCCAGTACTTC.

The chain recombines TRBV11-2 with TRBJ2-7; 9 bases are a match to TRBD1. The germline V gene encodes CDR1 SGHAT and CDR2 FQNNGV. J was trimmed by 5 bases and V by 4 bases; bases with no gene match: 6. The CDR3 covers 14 residues. CDR3 loop: CASSYGTGWNEQYF. The CDR3 bases are TGTGCCAGCAGCTATGGGACAGGGTGGAACGAGCAGTACTTC. The whole variable domain, filled in from reference TRBV11-2 and TRBJ2-7, reads EAGVAQSPRYKIIEKRQSVAFWCNPISGHATLYWYQQILGQGPKLLIQFQNNGVVDDSQLPKDRFSAERLKGVDSTLKIQPAKLEDSAVYLCASSYGTGWNEQYFGPGTRLTVT.

The chain couples TRBV12-5 to TRBJ1-5; D is undetermined. CDR1 and CDR2 from the germline V gene are LGHNT and FRNRAP. The CDR3 sequence is 15 residues long. Trimming stripped 2 bases from V and 3 bases from J, with 11 bases between. CDR3 nucleotide sequence: TGTGCTAGTGGTTTGCCGGGAGGGCCCAATCAGCCCCAGCATTTT. Its translation is CASGLPGGPNQPQHF.

V usage is TRBV4-1 and J usage is TRBJ2-7; TRBD2 matches 9 bases. CDR3 length: 15 amino acids. CDR1 is MGHRA, CDR2 YSYEKL, per germline. V shed 2 bases and J 1 base; nucleotides not matched to a gene: 3. The CDR3 nucleotides are TGCGCCAGCAGCCAAACTAGCGGGCTTTCCTACGAGCAGTACTTC. Encoded protein: CASSQTSGLSYEQYF.

V usage is TRBV18 and J usage is TRBJ1-3, with a possible D match to TRBD1 (5 bases). CDR1 and CDR2 from the germline V gene are KGHSH and LQKENI. The V end was cut by 2 bases, the J end by 0 bases, with 14 bases between. This CDR3 spans 17 amino acids. The CDR3 DNA follows: TGTGCCAGCTCACCAGCGGGGCGGGTCAGCTCTGGAAACACCATATATTTT. Its translation is CASSPAGRVSSGNTIYF.

The rearrangement joins TRBV19 to TRBJ2-2; no reliable D call. The CDR3 totals 16 residues. The germline V gene encodes CDR1 LNHDA and CDR2 SQIVND (reference sequence). V was clipped by 0 bases and J by 5 bases, with 13 bases between them. The CDR3 loop is CASSIDRWSLTGELFF. The CDR3 nucleotides are TGTGCCAGTAGTATAGATCGGTGGAGCTTAACCGGGGAGCTGTTTTTT.

The table lists this clone with a count of one. The genes are TRBV12-5 and TRBJ2-5; D might be TRBD2 (5 bases). This CDR3 has 13 residues. V was trimmed by 5 bases and J by 0 bases, leaving 7 bases between them. The germline CDR1 and CDR2 sequences are LGHNT and FRNRAP. CDR3 amino acids: CASGSGYQETQYF. DNA of the CDR3: TGTGCTAGTGGTAGCGGTTACCAAGAGACCCAGTACTTC.

The V gene is TRBV7-8, the J gene TRBJ1-1; unclear D gene. Germline V gene sequence: CDR1 SGHVS, CDR2 FQNEAQ. Trimming removed 6 bases from V and 4 bases from J, with 15 bases in between. CDR3 length equals 14 residues. The CDR3 reads CASSLNTAGTEAFF. DNA for the CDR3: TGTGCCAGCAGTTTAAACACGGCGGGCACTGAAGCTTTCTTT.

The chain carries TRBV19 and TRBJ2-3; 7 bases align to TRBD2. Trimming took 2 bases from V and 4 from J; bases not matched to a gene: 3. Germline V gene data show CDR1 as LNHDA and CDR2 as SQIVND (reference sequence). The CDR3 loop spans 14 amino acids. DNA for the CDR3: TGTGCCAGTAGTATACGGGGGGTTGCAGATACGCAGTATTTT. This sequence encodes CASSIRGVADTQYF.

DNA of the CDR3: TGTGCCAGCAGGCCACCGGGACTAGCGGGCGAGCAGTACTTC. Its protein is CASRPPGLAGEQYF. V gene TRBV6-6 combines with J gene TRBJ2-7; 12 nucleotides agree with TRBD2. The junction had 6 bases not matched to a gene; V was cut back by 6 bases and J by 6 bases. Germline V gene data show CDR1 as MNHNY and CDR2 as SVGAGI (reference sequence). The CDR3 totals 14 residues.

The chain employs TRBV4-1 and TRBJ1-4; D is perhaps TRBD1 (6 bases). V was trimmed by 1 base and J by 10 bases, leaving 19 bases between them. CDR1 MGHRA and CDR2 YSYEKL come from the germline V gene. The CDR3 is 16 amino acids. The chain's CDR3 is CASSQGFSGVSGKLFF. The CDR3 DNA is TGCGCCAGCAGCCAAGGGTTCTCAGGGGTATCGGGAAAACTGTTTTTT.

The chain combines TRBV13 with TRBJ1-3, with TRBD1 matching 8 bases. There are 14 residues in the CDR3. Trimming removed 3 bases from V and 4 bases from J; junction bases left unmatched: 2. CDR1 is PRHDT and CDR2 is FYEKMQ in the germline V gene (reference sequence). As DNA, the CDR3 is TGTGCCAGCAGCTTGGGGGACAGGGGAAACACCATATATTTT. Residues: CASSLGDRGNTIYF.

V usage is TRBV6-5 and J usage is TRBJ2-2, with TRBD1 as a possible D gene (6 bases). Looked up from germline, CDR1 is MNHEY and CDR2 is SVGAGI. This CDR3 has 13 amino acids. V lost 4 bases, J lost 8 bases, and 11 bases lay in between. Here the CDR3 DNA reads TGTGCCAGCAGTTTGACAGGTCCGGGGGAGCTGTTTTTT. Translated: CASSLTGPGELFF.

This clone was seen just once. The J gene is TRBJ2-5, the V gene TRBV3-1 (or the pseudogene TRBV3-2); TRBD2 aligns across 8 bases. Unmatched junction bases numbered 7, after V lost 5 bases and J lost 2 bases. Germline V lookup: CDR1 LGHDT, CDR2 YNNKEL (reference sequence). The CDR3 has 15 residues. The CDR3: CASSELADPQETQYF. CDR3 in DNA: TGTGCCAGCAGCGAACTAGCGGACCCTCAAGAGACCCAGTACTTC.

The genes are TRBV19 and TRBJ1-3, with D perhaps TRBD1 (6 bases). The germline V gene encodes CDR1 LNHDA and CDR2 SQIVND (reference sequence). The CDR3 spans 15 residues. The V end was cut by 4 bases, the J end by 0 bases, with 10 bases between. The CDR3 nucleotides are TGTGCCAGTAGTAGGACGGACAGCTCTGGAAACACCATATATTTT. Its protein product is CASSRTDSSGNTIYF. Drawing the rest from reference TRBV19 and TRBJ1-3, the complete variable domain is DGGITQSPKYLFRKEGQNVTLSCEQNLNHDAMYWYRQDPGQGLRLIYYSQIVNDFQKGDIAEGYSVSREKKESFPLTVTSAQKNPTAFYLCASSRTDSSGNTIYFGEGSWLTVV.